At least ten counts were recorded for the clone carrying this T cell receptor (beta chain). The sample originates from a study of metastatic and nonmetastatic thyroid tumors. No treatment of any kind had been given to any patient before thyroid surgery. The CDR3 spans 15 residues. The V gene's germline CDR1 is SGHTA and CDR2 FQGNSA. After removal of 3 bases from V and 4 bases from J, the junction contained 5 bases not matched to a gene. TCRdb reanalyzed the PCR reads with MiXCR. The sample records 40,000 to 55,000 clones, 17% being singletons. The chain employs TRBV7-2 and TRBJ2-2; 7 bases fit TRBD1. The sequenced material came from blood. The TCR originated in a female donor with papillary thyroid cancer or a benign thyroid nodule (not recorded which). Some clones in this sample may be carry-over from other donors' samples. The chain's CDR3 is CASSFGQGVTGELFF. The CDR3 nucleotides read TGTGCCAGCAGCTTCGGGCAGGGGGTCACCGGGGAGCTGTTTTTT.